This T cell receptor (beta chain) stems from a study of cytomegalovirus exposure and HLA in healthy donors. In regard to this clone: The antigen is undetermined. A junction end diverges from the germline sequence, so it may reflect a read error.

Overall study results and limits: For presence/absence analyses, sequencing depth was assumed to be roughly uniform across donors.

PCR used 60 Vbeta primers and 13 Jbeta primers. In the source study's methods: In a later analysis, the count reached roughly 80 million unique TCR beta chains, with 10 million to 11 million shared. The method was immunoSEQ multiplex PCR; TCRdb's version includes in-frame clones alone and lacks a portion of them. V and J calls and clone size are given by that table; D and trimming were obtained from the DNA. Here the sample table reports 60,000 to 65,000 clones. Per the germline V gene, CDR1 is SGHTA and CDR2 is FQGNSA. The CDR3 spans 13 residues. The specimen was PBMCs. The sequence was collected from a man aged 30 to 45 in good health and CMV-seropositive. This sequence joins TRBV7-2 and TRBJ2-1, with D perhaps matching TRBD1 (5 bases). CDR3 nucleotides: TGTGACAGCAGCTTACGGACATCCAATGAGCAGTTCTTC. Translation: CDSSLRTSNEQFF.